The clone carrying this TCR beta chain was observed a few times. The sample comes from a study of T cells in Graves' hyperthyroidism and ophthalmopathy. Template material for amplifying TCR beta CDR3 regions consisted of RNA transcripts. Primed by the HTBI set, a first-round RT-PCR was run on the TCR CDR3. MiXCR, run by TCRdb on the multiplex PCR reads, gives a single entry per CDR3 protein. The sample gives just under 750,000 distinct CDR3 sequences, roughly a third of which show up once; less than 35% is in the top ten. The CDR3 totals 17 residues. Germline V lookup: CDR1 SGHAT, CDR2 FQNNGV. V lost 11 bases and J 0 bases, leaving 20 bases between the germline ends.

The gene calls are TRBV11-2 and TRBJ2-6; D tentatively reads TRBD1 or TRBD2 (5 bases each). This clonotype was sampled from a woman between 40 and 55 years old with Graves' hyperthyroidism. Material for sequencing was blood. The CDR3 sequence: CAWNVVGVRSGANVLTF. CDR3 DNA: TGTGCCTGGAACGTCGTGGGGGTTCGCTCTGGGGCCAACGTCCTGACTTTC.